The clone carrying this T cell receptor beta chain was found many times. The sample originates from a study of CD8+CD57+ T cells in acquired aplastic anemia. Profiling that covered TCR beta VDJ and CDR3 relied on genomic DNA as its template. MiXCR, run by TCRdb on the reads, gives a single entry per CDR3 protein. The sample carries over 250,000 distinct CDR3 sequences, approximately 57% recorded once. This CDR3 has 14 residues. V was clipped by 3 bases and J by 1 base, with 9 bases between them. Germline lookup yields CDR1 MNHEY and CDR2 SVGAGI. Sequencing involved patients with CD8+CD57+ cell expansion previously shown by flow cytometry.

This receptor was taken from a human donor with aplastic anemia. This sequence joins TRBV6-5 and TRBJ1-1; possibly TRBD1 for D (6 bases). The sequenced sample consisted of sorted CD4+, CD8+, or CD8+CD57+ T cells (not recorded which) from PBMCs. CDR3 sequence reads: CASSYGQPNTEAFF. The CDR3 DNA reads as TGTGCCAGCAGTTATGGACAGCCGAACACTGAAGCTTTCTTT.